Shown below are 27 T cell receptor beta chains from a single sample sequenced in a study of CD8+ T cells in alopecia areata. Treatment in this sample: oral pan-JAK inhibitor, 5-10 mg twice daily. Extraction and reverse transcription of RNA yielded cDNA as the sequencing template. Profiled with immunoSEQ multiplex PCR; TCRdb holds only in-frame clones, not every one. The table includes fewer than 110,000 clones, 65% to 90% detected once. The sequencing used CD8+ T cells sorted from blood, collected at week 34, from a patient treated with tofacitinib. The receptors here all came from a human donor with alopecia areata.

CDR3 sequence: CASSPTLPYEQYF. CDR3 bases: TGTGCCAGCAGCCCGACTCTACCCTACGAGCAGTACTTC. The chain uses TRBV7-8 and TRBJ2-7; no definite D call. The CDR3 has 13 residues. V was clipped by 5 bases and J by 2 bases, with 10 bases between them. Germline-derived CDR1 and CDR2 are SGHVS and FQNEAQ.

The CDR3 coding sequence is TGCAGCGTTCCCTCCCCGGCAGACTATGGCTACACCTTC. Its protein is CSVPSPADYGYTF. The chain uses TRBV29-1 and TRBJ1-2; the D is unclear. This CDR3 has 13 residues. Trimming stripped 5 bases from V and 3 bases from J, with 13 bases between. The germline CDR1 and CDR2 sequences are SQVTM and ANQGSEA.

The chain joins TRBV2 to TRBJ2-1, with D possibly being TRBD2 (6 bases). Trimming pared 2 bases from V and 2 bases from J, leaving 10 bases between. Germline CDR1 is SNHLY and CDR2 is FYNNEI. CDR3 length equals 15 residues. The CDR3: CASSESASAYNEQFF. CDR3 DNA sequence: TGTGCCAGCAGTGAATCGGCTAGCGCCTACAATGAGCAGTTCTTC.

The chain uses TRBV30 and TRBJ2-7; 14 nucleotides agree with TRBD2. Germline values: CDR1 GTSNPN, CDR2 SVGIG (reference sequence). The CDR3 covers 15 residues. With V trimmed by 2 bases and J by 5 bases, 5 bases remained unmatched. The CDR3 coding sequence is TGTGCCTGGAGTCCCGGGACTAGCGGGAGCGACGAGCAGTACTTC. Protein: CAWSPGTSGSDEQYF. The whole variable domain, filled in from reference TRBV30 and TRBJ2-7, reads SQTIHQWPATLVQPVGSPLSLECTVEGTSNPNLYWYRQAAGRGLQLLFYSVGIGQISSEVPQNLSASRPQDRQFILSSKKLLLSDSGFYLCAWSPGTSGSDEQYFGPGTRLTVT.

The rearrangement uses TRBV13 and TRBJ2-7; TRBD1 aligns across 8 bases. After removal of 3 bases from V and 4 bases from J, the junction contained 5 bases not matched to a gene. The CDR3 runs 14 residues. Germline-derived CDR1 and CDR2 are PRHDT and FYEKMQ (reference sequence). In nucleotides, the CDR3 is TGTGCCAGCAGCTTCCCAGGGGGCAGGTACGAGCAGTACTTC. The encoded protein is CASSFPGGRYEQYF.

V is TRBV27 and J is TRBJ1-5, with D maybe TRBD1 (6 bases). The CDR3 spans 17 residues. V was cut by 5 bases and J by 4 bases, with 21 bases left in between. Germline V gene data show CDR1 as MNHEY and CDR2 as SMNVEV (reference sequence). The DNA of the CDR3 is TGTGCCAGCAGTCCATGGGACAACGGGATCTTGAATCAGCCCCAGCATTTT. The encoded protein is CASSPWDNGILNQPQHF.

The chain is built from TRBV29-1 and TRBJ2-4; 7 positions match TRBD1. This CDR3 is built from 15 residues. Trimming removed 5 bases from V and 0 bases from J; junction bases left unmatched: 7. CDR1 is SQVTM and CDR2 is ANQGSEA in the germline V gene. CDR3 in amino acids: CSVSGTVLAKNIQYF. CDR3 sequence (DNA): TGCAGCGTTTCCGGGACAGTCCTAGCCAAAAACATTCAGTACTTC.

The gene calls are TRBV6-4 and TRBJ2-1, with 9 nucleotides matching TRBD1. Germline assignment: CDR1 MRHNA and CDR2 SNTAGT. The CDR3 covers 15 residues. With V trimmed by 4 bases and J by 3 bases, 4 bases remained unmatched. The CDR3 loop reads CASSGTGGDYNEQFF. CDR3 sequence (DNA): TGTGCCAGCAGTGGCACAGGGGGCGACTACAATGAGCAGTTCTTC.

The V gene is TRBV19, the J gene TRBJ2-5, with 10 nucleotides matching TRBD1. Per the germline V gene, CDR1 is LNHDA and CDR2 is SQIVND (reference sequence). The V segment lost 2 bases and the J segment 0 bases; nucleotides outside the gene matches: 9. The CDR3 runs to 18 residues. The CDR3 sequence: CASSIQTGGWMNQETQYF. The CDR3 coding sequence is TGTGCCAGTAGTATACAGACAGGGGGCTGGATGAACCAAGAGACCCAGTACTTC.

The rearrangement uses TRBV10-2 and TRBJ2-5; D gene uncertain. This CDR3 comprises 15 residues. Germline values: CDR1 WSHSY, CDR2 SAAADI. The V end lost 8 bases, the J end lost 0 bases, and 16 bases lay between the germline ends. CDR3 protein: CASAPRHPYQETQYF. DNA for the CDR3: TGCGCCAGCGCACCCCGACACCCGTACCAAGAGACCCAGTACTTC.

The rearrangement joins TRBV13 to TRBJ2-1; 7 bases are shared with TRBD2. Germline V gene lookup returns CDR1 PRHDT and CDR2 FYEKMQ (reference sequence). The CDR3 is made up of 16 amino acids. The J segment lost 4 bases and the V segment lost 5 bases, leaving 11 bases of the junction unmatched. CDR3 in amino acids: CASSHPRGTDYNEQFF. The CDR3 DNA reads as TGTGCCAGCAGCCACCCGCGGGGGACTGATTACAATGAGCAGTTCTTC.

This clone turned up a few times. The chain links TRBV2 to TRBJ2-1; TRBD1 aligns across 8 bases. Germline trimming cut 3 bases from V and 2 bases from J; bases unmatched to any gene: 3. Germline CDR1 is SNHLY and CDR2 is FYNNEI. CDR3 size: 15 residues. The CDR3 loop reads CASSDRGLTYNEQFF. The DNA for the CDR3 is TGTGCCAGCAGTGACAGGGGGCTCACCTACAATGAGCAGTTCTTC.

The rearrangement uses TRBV7-9 and TRBJ2-7, with 9 bases fitting TRBD2. Germline values: CDR1 SEHNR, CDR2 FQNEAQ (reference sequence). With V trimmed by 8 bases and J by 0 bases, 8 bases remained unmatched. The CDR3 length is 15 residues. The CDR3 sequence: CASDASGISSYEQYF. The CDR3 DNA reads as TGTGCCAGCGACGCTAGCGGGATAAGCTCCTACGAGCAGTACTTC.

The gene calls are TRBV13 and TRBJ1-2; 7 bases line up with TRBD1. The CDR3 loop spans 17 amino acids. V dropped 5 bases and J dropped 1; count of bases not matched to a gene: 13. The germline V gene has CDR1 PRHDT and CDR2 FYEKMQ (reference sequence). The CDR3 sequence: CASSLKFETGINYGYTF. The CDR3, as DNA: TGTGCCAGCAGCCTCAAATTCGAGACAGGGATTAACTATGGCTACACCTTC.

This clone has only one observation. The chain carries TRBV7-9 and TRBJ1-5, with a tentative D call TRBD1 (6 bases). Trimming cost V 4 bases and J 7 bases, with 14 bases left between them. CDR3 length: 14 amino acids. Looked up from germline, CDR1 is SEHNR and CDR2 is FQNEAQ (reference sequence). CDR3 DNA: TGTGCCAGCAGCTCCTCCGGAGGGGGGCAGCCCCAGCATTTT. Protein: CASSSSGGGQPQHF.

Written as DNA, the CDR3 is TGCGCCAGCAGCTTGGGGACAGGGCCGAACACTGAAGCTTTCTTT. Translating gives CASSLGTGPNTEAFF. The chain joins TRBV5-1 to TRBJ1-1; TRBD1 matches 8 bases. V was pared by 0 bases and J by 1 base, with 2 bases of the junction left unmatched. CDR1 is SGHRS, CDR2 YFSETQ, per germline. This CDR3 region has 15 residues.

The rearrangement links TRBV5-8 to TRBJ2-1; no definite D call. Trimming removed 2 bases at V and 0 bases at J, with 15 bases between. The CDR3 totals 17 residues. From germline, CDR1 is SGHTS and CDR2 YDEGEE. The CDR3 nucleotides read TGTGCCAGCAGCTTTCAGGCCGGCTTGAGCTCCTACAATGAGCAGTTCTTC. It is translated as CASSFQAGLSSYNEQFF.

The CDR3 nucleotides read TGCAGCGTTGACGGGGGACGGCCGCTCGAGCAGTACTTC. Translating gives CSVDGGRPLEQYF. The chain uses TRBV29-1 and TRBJ2-7, with D possibly TRBD2 on 6 matching bases. This CDR3 contains 13 residues. Germline CDR1 and CDR2: SQVTM and ANQGSEA. With 3 bases removed from V and 6 bases from J, the gap between germline ends came to 15 bases.

The V gene is TRBV10-2, the J gene TRBJ2-5; 9 nucleotides align to TRBD1. CDR1 and CDR2 (germline): WSHSY, SAAADI. V shed 8 bases, J shed 3 bases, and the junction held 7 bases outside the gene matches. This CDR3 spans 14 amino acids. The CDR3 reads CASLRDRAEETQYF. CDR3 sequence (DNA): TGCGCCAGCCTGAGGGACAGGGCCGAAGAGACCCAGTACTTC.

In nucleotides, the CDR3 is TGTGCCAGCAGCTTGAGTCATGAAGCTTTCTTT. It encodes CASSLSHEAFF. This chain uses TRBV5-6 with TRBJ1-1; no reliable D call. Trimming took off 1 base at V and 7 bases at J, with 5 bases between the two ends. This CDR3 is built from 11 residues. Germline CDR1 SGHDT, CDR2 YYEEEE.

V and J are TRBV9 and TRBJ2-2; TRBD2 might be the D (5 bases). The V and J ends lost 4 bases and 7 bases respectively, with 20 bases between them. The CDR3 is 16 amino acids. The germline gives CDR1 SGDLS, CDR2 YYNGEE. The DNA for the CDR3 is TGTGCCAGCAGCCCGGACTCCTGGTCCAGCCGCGGGGAGCTGTTTTTT. Its protein is CASSPDSWSSRGELFF.

The chain employs TRBV6-6 and TRBJ1-2; weak D call: TRBD1 (5 bases). Germline V gene lookup returns CDR1 MNHNY and CDR2 SVGAGI (reference sequence). Trimming took off 5 bases at V and 6 bases at J, with 16 bases between the two ends. The CDR3 is 14 residues long. The CDR3 nucleotides read TGTGCCAGCAGTGTGCAGGGAAAGTGGAATGGCTACACCTTC. This translates into CASSVQGKWNGYTF.

The chain links TRBV2 to TRBJ1-1; D is unclear. Trimming left V 8 bases short and J 2 bases short, with 21 bases between. The length of the CDR3 is 16 residues. The germline V gene encodes CDR1 SNHLY and CDR2 FYNNEI. The CDR3 reads CASYLAPIAGNTEAFF. The CDR3 DNA sequence: TGTGCCAGCTACCTCGCCCCAATTGCTGGAAACACTGAAGCTTTCTTT.

This chain joins TRBV7-8 and TRBJ2-7, with TRBD1 as a possible D gene (5 bases). Germline CDR1 and CDR2: SGHVS and FQNEAQ. The CDR3 loop spans 14 amino acids. Trimming took 5 bases from V and 5 from J, leaving 16 bases between them. The CDR3 DNA is TGTGCCAGCAGCCCCTTGACAGACTCTGACGAGCAGTACTTC. This encodes CASSPLTDSDEQYF. The complete variable domain, with remaining parts taken from reference TRBV7-8 and TRBJ2-7, reads GAGVSQSPRYKVAKRGQDVALRCDPISGHVSLFWYQQALGQGPEFLTYFQNEAQLDKSGLPSDRFFAERPEGSVSTLKIQRTQQEDSAVYLCASSPLTDSDEQYFGPGTRLTVT.

This clone was recorded a few times. The rearrangement links TRBV5-5 to TRBJ2-7; D is ambiguous. Trimming cost V 0 bases and J 2 bases, with 6 bases left between them. Germline CDR1 and CDR2: SGHKS and YYEKEE (reference sequence). The CDR3 runs to 13 residues. DNA for the CDR3: TGTGCCAGCAGCTTGGGGCTGACCTACGAGCAGTACTTC. This codes for CASSLGLTYEQYF.

This clone came up a few times. CDR3 in DNA: TGTGCCAGCAGTTCAATGGGACAGCACTACGAGCAGTACTTC. Its translation: CASSSMGQHYEQYF. This chain links TRBV6-5 with TRBJ2-7; 7 bases match TRBD1. V was pared by 4 bases and J by 3 bases, with 6 bases of the junction left unmatched. Germline CDR1 is MNHEY and CDR2 is SVGAGI. The CDR3 loop spans 14 amino acids.

This chain uses TRBV25-1 with TRBJ2-7; D unclear. V lost 4 bases to trimming and J lost 3 bases, with 7 bases between them. This CDR3 is built from 12 residues. Germline V gene sequence: CDR1 MGHDK, CDR2 SYGVNS. The CDR3 nucleotides read TGTGCCAGCAGTGTAGAGCTCTACGAGCAGTACTTC. Translation gives CASSVELYEQYF.